The sequence of this T cell receptor (beta chain) was determined in a study of CXCR3-negative and CXCR3-positive naive CD8 T cells. Overall study: The total count of TRB reads reached approximately 140 million, and each library contributed about 1.5 +/- 0.3 million.

Naive CD8+ T cells had a CD45RO-CCR7+CD27+CD95- phenotype. The CDR3 consists of 16 residues. Germline values: CDR1 MNHNY, CDR2 SVGAGI (reference sequence). Study results and limitations: CXCR3-negative naive cells had less hydrophobic TRB CDR3s than did CXCR3-positive naive cells. Memory CD8+ cells had much lower diversity, and both naive subsets had comparably high diversity.

This clonotype is labeled medium-sized (0.01 to 0.1%) based on frequency. Its antigen is not known. 5' RACE with UMI labels generated the TRB cDNA libraries. TCRdb re-called the 5' RACE reads and catalogs CDR3 proteins one per entry, DNA excluded. The sample spans thousands of distinct CDR3 sequences; the ten largest clones claim under 2.5%. The chain is built from TRBV6-6 and TRBJ2-1; without DNA, the TCRdb call of TRBD2 cannot be checked. The sequenced sample was naive CXCR3+ CD8+ T cells from blood. The subset was: CD45RO-CCR7+CD27+CD95- naive CD8+ T cells expressing CXCR3 (TNR3+). The source of this sequence is a human donor in good health. Some clones in this sample may be carry-over from other donors' samples. CDR3 region: CASSYSLAGENNEQFF.